This section outlines one T cell receptor (beta chain) sequence together with its context. In the PCR, 60 Vbeta and 13 Jbeta primers were used. Assay: immunoSEQ multiplex PCR; the TCRdb copy retains only in-frame clones and omits some. This table lists tens of thousands of clones. Germline V CDR1 and CDR2: SGDLS, YYNGEE. After removal of 0 bases from V and 2 bases from J, the junction contained 8 bases not matched to a gene. CDR3 length: 17 residues. This entry is derived from a study of cytomegalovirus exposure and HLA in healthy donors. Sequencing input: PBMCs. The origin of this receptor is a man aged 25 to 45 in good health and CMV-seropositive. V and J are TRBV9 and TRBJ2-1; 7 positions match TRBD2. The CDR3 loop reads CASSVAVTGGTYNEQFF. The CDR3, as DNA: TGTGCCAGCAGCGTAGCGGTGACGGGGGGAACCTACAATGAGCAGTTCTTC.